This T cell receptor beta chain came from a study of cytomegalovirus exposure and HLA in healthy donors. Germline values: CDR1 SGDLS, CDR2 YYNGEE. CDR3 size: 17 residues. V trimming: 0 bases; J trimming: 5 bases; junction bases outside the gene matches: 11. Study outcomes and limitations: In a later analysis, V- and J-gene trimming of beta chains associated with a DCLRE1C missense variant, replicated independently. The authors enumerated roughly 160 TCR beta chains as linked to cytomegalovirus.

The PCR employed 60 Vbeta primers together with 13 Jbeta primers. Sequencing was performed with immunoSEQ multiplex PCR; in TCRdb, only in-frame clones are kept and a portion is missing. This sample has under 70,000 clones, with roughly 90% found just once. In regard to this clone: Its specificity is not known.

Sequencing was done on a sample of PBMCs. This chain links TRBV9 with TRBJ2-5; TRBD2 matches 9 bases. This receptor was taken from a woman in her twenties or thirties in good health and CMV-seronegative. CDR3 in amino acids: CASSVGEAGGSGETQYF. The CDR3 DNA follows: TGTGCCAGCAGCGTAGGAGAGGCGGGAGGGTCGGGGGAGACCCAGTACTTC. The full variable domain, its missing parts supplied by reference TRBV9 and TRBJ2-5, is DSGVTQTPKHLITATGQRVTLRCSPRSGDLSVYWYQQSLDQGLQFLIQYYNGEERAKGNILERFSAQQFPDLHSELNLSSLELGDSALYFCASSVGEAGGSGETQYFGPGTRLLVL.